This T cell receptor (beta chain) was captured by sequencing in a study of response to subunit inactivated influenza vaccine. This CDR3 contains 14 residues. With 0 bases clipped from V and 7 bases from J, the junction kept 6 bases outside the gene matches. Looked up from germline, CDR1 is LGHNA and CDR2 is YSLEER. This clonotype was counted a few times. The antigen is unknown. Findings of the study overall: The authors proposed limited new T cell recruitment per seasonal influenza vaccination.

TCRdb recomputed calls from the RT-PCR reads with MiXCR, one row per CDR3 protein. Here the sample spans hundreds of thousands of distinct CDR3 sequences, approximately 14% being singletons. The clonotype comes from a man aged 45-65 years who received an inactivated influenza vaccine. The sample in question was PBMCs from blood, obtained approximately 15 days before vaccination. The chain has TRBV4-3 and TRBJ2-7; 7 nucleotides align to TRBD1. The CDR3 region has the DNA TGCGCCAGCAGCCAAGATCAAGGGGGCAGAGAGCAGTACTTC. Amino acids: CASSQDQGGREQYF.